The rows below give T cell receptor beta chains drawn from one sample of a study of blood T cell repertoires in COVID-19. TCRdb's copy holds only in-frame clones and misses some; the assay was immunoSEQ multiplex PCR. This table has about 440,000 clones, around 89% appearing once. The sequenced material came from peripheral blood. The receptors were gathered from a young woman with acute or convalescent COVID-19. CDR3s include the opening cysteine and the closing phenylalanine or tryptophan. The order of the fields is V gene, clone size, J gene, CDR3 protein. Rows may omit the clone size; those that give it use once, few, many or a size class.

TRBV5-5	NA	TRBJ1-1	CASSLIRRGLGTEAFF
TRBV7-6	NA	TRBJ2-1	CASSLVGGAGPRSSYNEQFF
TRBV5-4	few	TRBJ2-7	CASGSGGAYEQYF
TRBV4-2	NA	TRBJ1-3	CASSQDTAYSGNTIYF
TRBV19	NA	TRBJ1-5	CARLGNRTGSCNQPQHF
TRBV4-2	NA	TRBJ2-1	CASSQEPGLAGAYNEQFF
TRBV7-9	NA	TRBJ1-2	CASSKQGSNYGYTF
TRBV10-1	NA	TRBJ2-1	CASRHPGLAGGPPYNEQFF
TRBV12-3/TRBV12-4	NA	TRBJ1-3	CASTPVGGTIYF
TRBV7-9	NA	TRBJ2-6	CAGKEGPGTGANVLTF
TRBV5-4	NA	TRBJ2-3	CASSSYTSGLAGTDTQYF
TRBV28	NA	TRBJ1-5	CASSSQGQPQHF
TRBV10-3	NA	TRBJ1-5	CAISGAGEPQHF
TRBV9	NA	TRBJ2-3	CASSVAAVTDTQYF
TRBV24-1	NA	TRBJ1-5	CATSAGPQLNQPQHF
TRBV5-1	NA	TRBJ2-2	CASSAGSPGTGELFF
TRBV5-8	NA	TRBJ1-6	CASSPPLFWSSYNSPLHF
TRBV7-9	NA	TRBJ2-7	CASSGGQAVSYEQYF
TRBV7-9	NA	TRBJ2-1	CASSLEGGLRYNEQFF
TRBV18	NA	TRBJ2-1	CASSPLGQLYNEQFF
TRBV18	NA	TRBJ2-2	CASSPRTGDTGELFF
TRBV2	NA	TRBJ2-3	CASRTSRSSTDTQYF
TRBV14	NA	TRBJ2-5	CASSQVSPPSWRETQYF
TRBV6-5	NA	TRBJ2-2	CASTLDSPAGELFF
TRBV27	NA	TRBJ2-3	CASSSEGTRDPREGRDTQYF
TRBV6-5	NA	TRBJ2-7	CASSREGTGVYEQYF
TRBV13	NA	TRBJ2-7	CASSYIGTGDPHEQYF
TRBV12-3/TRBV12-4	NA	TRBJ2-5	CASSSAGGETQYF
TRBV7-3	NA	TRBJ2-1	CASSSLSGTGYNEQFF
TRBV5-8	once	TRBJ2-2	CASSLVSNTGELFF
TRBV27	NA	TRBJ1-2	CASSTTGANYGYTF
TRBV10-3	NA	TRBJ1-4	CAISESTGGEKLFF
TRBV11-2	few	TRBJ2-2	CASSQDRARELFF
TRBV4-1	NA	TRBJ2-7	CASSQGVLGAVYEQYF
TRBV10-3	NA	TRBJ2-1	CAISDGTSGGTTEQFF